A single sample is the source of the 17 T cell receptor beta chains below, sequenced in a study of T cells in localized non-small cell lung cancer. Profiled with immunoSEQ multiplex PCR; TCRdb holds only in-frame clones, not every one. The sample carries 25,000 to 35,000 clones, 88% recorded once. The sequencing here drew on peripheral blood, taken before any cancer treatment. The receptors stem from a female donor at least 60 years old with stage III squamous cell lung carcinoma.

The CDR3 protein is CASSFGQRCADTQYF. The CDR3 coding sequence is TGTGCCAGCAGCTTCGGTCAGAGGTGTGCAGATACGCAGTATTTT. This chain uses TRBV7-2 with TRBJ2-3; unclear D gene. Looked up from germline, CDR1 is SGHTA and CDR2 is FQGNSA. V was shortened by 3 bases and J by 4 bases, with 14 bases between the two germline ends. The CDR3 totals 15 residues.

The rearrangement joins TRBV7-8 to TRBJ2-6, with D uncertain. V lost 4 bases and J 0 bases, leaving 10 bases between the germline ends. From germline, CDR1 is SGHVS and CDR2 FQNEAQ. The CDR3 totals 16 residues. The CDR3 region is CASSSHLGSGANVLTF. The CDR3 DNA reads TGTGCCAGCAGCTCGCATCTGGGCTCTGGGGCCAACGTCCTGACTTTC. Variable domain in full (rest from reference TRBV7-8 and TRBJ2-6): GAGVSQSPRYKVAKRGQDVALRCDPISGHVSLFWYQQALGQGPEFLTYFQNEAQLDKSGLPSDRFFAERPEGSVSTLKIQRTQQEDSAVYLCASSSHLGSGANVLTFGAGSRLTVL.

This clone was seen a few times. The V call is TRBV7-8, the J call TRBJ2-1, with D maybe TRBD2 (5 bases). Per germline, CDR1 SGHVS and CDR2 FQNEAQ. V lost 5 bases to trimming and J lost 8 bases, with 13 bases between them. CDR3 length equals 13 residues. DNA of the CDR3: TGTGCCAGCAGCCCCCAAAAGAGGGATGAGCAGTTCTTC. Its translation is CASSPQKRDEQFF.

This chain joins TRBV7-3 and TRBJ1-2, with 8 positions matching TRBD1. This CDR3 region has 20 residues. Germline loops: CDR1 SGHTA, CDR2 FQGTGA. With V trimmed by 3 bases and J by 3 bases, 21 bases remained unmatched. CDR3 residues: CASSFRGEVGQGATYYGYTF. CDR3 coding DNA: TGTGCCAGCAGCTTCCGTGGGGAGGTAGGTCAGGGGGCTACATACTATGGCTACACCTTC.

The V and J genes are TRBV27 and TRBJ2-7, with D tentatively TRBD1 (5 bases). CDR1 MNHEY and CDR2 SMNVEV come from the germline V gene (reference sequence). The ends were cut back, 5 bases at V and 9 bases at J, with 17 bases in the middle. The CDR3 covers 13 residues. The CDR3 region has the DNA TGTGCCAGCAGTACACCCAGGGTTCTGAGGCAGTACTTC. The encoded protein is CASSTPRVLRQYF.

The chain joins TRBV7-2 to TRBJ2-7, with 8 bases fitting TRBD2. From germline, CDR1 is SGHTA and CDR2 FQGNSA. V lost 5 bases, J lost 6 bases, and 9 bases stayed unmatched. This CDR3 region has 14 residues. The CDR3 sequence is CASSPGMTSVEQYF. The DNA for the CDR3 is TGTGCCAGCAGCCCCGGGATGACTAGCGTCGAGCAGTACTTC.

The chain couples TRBV7-9 to TRBJ2-5, with 7 bases that match TRBD2. The CDR3 runs 15 residues. CDR1 is SEHNR and CDR2 is FQNEAQ in the germline V gene (reference sequence). V gave up 5 bases and J gave up 4 bases; unmatched junction bases: 10. CDR3 coding DNA: TGTGCCAGCAGCCTGATTTTGGGAGGGCGAGAGACCCAGTACTTC. This translates into CASSLILGGRETQYF. Based on the CDR3 plus reference TRBV7-9 and TRBJ2-5, the full variable domain is DTGVSQNPRHKITKRGQNVTFRCDPISEHNRLYWYRQTLGQGPEFLTYFQNEAQLEKSRLLSDRFSAERPKGSFSTLEIQRTEQGDSAMYLCASSLILGGRETQYFGPGTRLLVL.

The chain combines TRBV9 with TRBJ2-5; 14 nucleotides agree with TRBD2. There are 17 residues in the CDR3. Germline V gene sequence: CDR1 SGDLS, CDR2 YYNGEE. Unmatched junction bases numbered 4, after V lost 3 bases and J lost 0 bases. CDR3 residues: CASSARTSGGYQETQYF. The CDR3 DNA reads as TGTGCCAGCAGCGCCCGGACTAGCGGGGGGTACCAAGAGACCCAGTACTTC.

The sample holds one count of this clone. V is TRBV29-1 and J is TRBJ2-1, with unresolved D. Germline V CDR1 and CDR2: SQVTM, ANQGSEA. This CDR3 has 15 amino acids. With 6 bases removed from V and 0 bases from J, the gap between germline ends came to 15 bases. The DNA for the CDR3 is TGCAGCGTACCCTCGGGTAGTAGCTCCTACAATGAGCAGTTCTTC. Residues: CSVPSGSSSYNEQFF.

This sequence joins TRBV6-6 and TRBJ1-1; perhaps TRBD1 as D (5 bases). Germline values: CDR1 MNHNY, CDR2 SVGAGI (reference sequence). This CDR3 spans 10 amino acids. V shed 6 bases and J shed 7 bases, with 6 bases lying between them. CDR3 sequence: CASRGDEAFF. The CDR3 DNA sequence: TGTGCCAGCAGGGGGGATGAAGCTTTCTTT.

This clone appeared a single time. V and J are TRBV27 and TRBJ1-2; no reliable D call. CDR3 size: 14 residues. Germline lookup yields CDR1 MNHEY and CDR2 SMNVEV (reference sequence). V was pared by 2 bases and J by 4 bases, with 11 bases between. CDR3 bases: TGTGCCAGCAGTTTAGGTGGGGAGGGCTATGGCTACACCTTC. Amino acid sequence: CASSLGGEGYGYTF.

The CDR3 DNA reads TGTGCCAGCAGCCTGGGCCAGGGTGGACGCGAGCAGTACTTC. It yields the protein CASSLGQGGREQYF. This chain joins TRBV11-2 and TRBJ2-7; a possible D gene is TRBD1 (5 bases). Germline V gene data show CDR1 as SGHAT and CDR2 as FQNNGV. V was clipped by 5 bases and J by 6 bases, with 17 bases between them. The CDR3 consists of 14 residues.

This chain connects TRBV5-1 to TRBJ1-5, with D perhaps matching TRBD1 (5 bases). V dropped 5 bases and J dropped 0 bases, with 6 bases sitting between them. The CDR3 is 13 amino acids. From germline, CDR1 is SGHRS and CDR2 YFSETQ. The CDR3 spells CASRGDSNQPQHF. CDR3 in DNA: TGCGCCAGCAGGGGGGATAGCAATCAGCCCCAGCATTTT.

J is TRBJ2-2 and V is TRBV19, with D maybe TRBD1 (5 bases). The ends were cut back, 7 bases at V and 1 base at J, with 10 bases in the middle. The CDR3 extends over 14 amino acids. Germline V CDR1 and CDR2: LNHDA, SQIVND (reference sequence). This chain's CDR3 is CASTRTLNTGELFF. The CDR3, as DNA: TGTGCCAGTACCAGGACATTGAACACCGGGGAGCTGTTTTTT.

This clone appeared a few times. V is TRBV4-3 and J is TRBJ2-3; 16 nucleotides agree with TRBD2. Germline V gives CDR1 LGHNA, CDR2 YSLEER. With 1 base clipped from V and 10 bases from J, the junction kept 8 bases outside the gene matches. The CDR3 runs 17 residues. CDR3: CASSQGSGTSGGAPQYF. The CDR3 region has the DNA TGCGCCAGCAGCCAAGGGAGTGGGACTAGCGGGGGGGCCCCGCAGTATTTT.

This clone is a singleton in its sample. The chain joins TRBV6-1 to TRBJ2-3, with D uncertain. The V end lost 7 bases, the J end lost 2 bases, and 13 bases lay between the germline ends. The CDR3 is 14 amino acids. CDR1 is MNHNS, CDR2 SASEGT, per germline. The CDR3 sequence is CASMSGTYTDTQYF. DNA of the CDR3: TGTGCCAGCATGTCGGGCACATACACAGATACGCAGTATTTT.

The genes are TRBV6-5 and TRBJ2-5, with 14 bases lining up with TRBD2. The germline CDR1 and CDR2 sequences are MNHEY and SVGAGI. The CDR3 has 15 amino acids. The V gene end was trimmed by 7 bases and the J gene end by 4 bases; junction bases not matched to a gene: 5. CDR3 nucleotide sequence: TGTGCCAGCACCCCCGGACTAGCGGGGGGAGAGACCCAGTACTTC. Its translation: CASTPGLAGGETQYF.